A selection of T cell receptor beta chains follows, all from one sample in a study of cytomegalovirus exposure and HLA in healthy donors. Measured with immunoSEQ multiplex PCR; TCRdb has only the in-frame clones, and not every one. The sample includes over 55,000 clones, around 96% of them seen just once. Material for sequencing was PBMCs. The receptors here all came from a man between 18 and 35 years old in good health and CMV-seronegative. CDR3s include the opening cysteine and the closing phenylalanine or tryptophan. D genes are given only for firm matches. The size of a clone is reported for some rows only, either as once, few or many, or as a class for expanded clones.

len: 18; j_gene: TRBJ2-2; abundance: -; v_gene: TRBV15; d_gene: TRBD2; CDR3nt: TGTGCCACCAGCAGAGGGGGTGGAGCGGGGCGGAGAACCGGGGAGCTGTTTTTT; CDR3aa: CATSRGGGAGRRTGELFF
len: 15; j_gene: TRBJ2-3; abundance: -; v_gene: TRBV27; d_gene: TRBD2; CDR3nt: TGTGCCAGCAGTTTGTACGGACTAGCGGGAGAAGGGCAGTATTTT; CDR3aa: CASSLYGLAGEGQYF
len: 16; j_gene: TRBJ2-7; abundance: once; v_gene: TRBV4-1; d_gene: -; CDR3nt: TGCGCCAGCAGCCAAGAAGGACACCGACCCAGGTGGGAGCAGTACTTC; CDR3aa: CASSQEGHRPRWEQYF
len: 14; j_gene: TRBJ2-1; abundance: once; v_gene: TRBV27; d_gene: -; CDR3nt: TGTGCCAGCGGTTCTGGGGACAACTACAATGAGCAGTTCTTC; CDR3aa: CASGSGDNYNEQFF
len: 18; j_gene: TRBJ2-1; abundance: -; v_gene: TRBV5-5; d_gene: TRBD2; CDR3nt: TGTGCCAGCAGCCTGGGGGGACTAGCGGCTGGGACCTACAATGAGCAGTTCTTC; CDR3aa: CASSLGGLAAGTYNEQFF
len: 13; j_gene: TRBJ2-7; abundance: -; v_gene: TRBV5-5; d_gene: TRBD2; CDR3nt: TGTGCCAGCTCAGGACTAGGGAACTACGAGCAGTACTTC; CDR3aa: CASSGLGNYEQYF
len: 15; j_gene: TRBJ2-7; abundance: -; v_gene: TRBV6-5; d_gene: TRBD1; CDR3nt: TGTGCCAGCAGTTACTCGAGGACAGGAACCTACGAGCAGTACTTC; CDR3aa: CASSYSRTGTYEQYF
len: 14; j_gene: TRBJ1-1; abundance: -; v_gene: TRBV5-1; d_gene: TRBD1; CDR3nt: TGCGCCAGCAGCTTCGGGACAGGGCCCACTGAAGCTTTCTTT; CDR3aa: CASSFGTGPTEAFF
len: 16; j_gene: TRBJ1-5; abundance: -; v_gene: TRBV28; d_gene: -; CDR3nt: TGTGCCAGCAGTTTGATTGGGGGAGGAGTTGACCAGCCCCAGCATTTT; CDR3aa: CASSLIGGGVDQPQHF
len: 15; j_gene: TRBJ2-3; abundance: -; v_gene: TRBV27; d_gene: -; CDR3nt: TGTGCCAGCAGTTCCCGGGGTCGGGACACAGATACGCAGTATTTT; CDR3aa: CASSSRGRDTDTQYF
len: 16; j_gene: TRBJ2-1; abundance: -; v_gene: TRBV4-1; d_gene: -; CDR3nt: TGCGCCAGCAGCCTGCTGGGACACACCGCTACCAATCAGCAGTTCTTC; CDR3aa: CASSLLGHTATNQQFF
len: 15; j_gene: TRBJ1-5; abundance: -; v_gene: TRBV2; d_gene: -; CDR3nt: TGTGCCAGCAGTGAAAGACCAGGCCGGAATCAGCCCCAGCATTTT; CDR3aa: CASSERPGRNQPQHF
len: 15; j_gene: TRBJ1-5; abundance: -; v_gene: TRBV4-1; d_gene: -; CDR3nt: TGCGCCAGCAGCCAAGATCACCCCGGGACATACCTCCAGCATTTT; CDR3aa: CASSQDHPGTYLQHF
len: 12; j_gene: TRBJ2-5; abundance: once; v_gene: TRBV7-9; d_gene: -; CDR3nt: TGTGCCAGCAGCTCGGTCCAAGAGACCCAGTACTTC; CDR3aa: CASSSVQETQYF
len: 15; j_gene: TRBJ1-3; abundance: -; v_gene: TRBV7-2; d_gene: -; CDR3nt: TGTGCCAGCAGCTTGAGAGAGACAGCTGGAAACACCATATATTTT; CDR3aa: CASSLRETAGNTIYF
len: 13; j_gene: TRBJ1-5; abundance: -; v_gene: TRBV7-8; d_gene: -; CDR3nt: TGTGCCAGCAGCTTAGCCATTAATCAGCCCCAGCATTTT; CDR3aa: CASSLAINQPQHF
len: 15; j_gene: TRBJ2-7; abundance: -; v_gene: TRBV9; d_gene: -; CDR3nt: TGTGCCAGCAGCGTAGGAGGGTCTATTACCTACGAGCAGTACTTC; CDR3aa: CASSVGGSITYEQYF
len: 15; j_gene: TRBJ1-2; abundance: -; v_gene: TRBV4-1; d_gene: TRBD1; CDR3nt: TGCGCCAGCAGCCAGAATCGACAGGGGAACTATGGCTACACCTTC; CDR3aa: CASSQNRQGNYGYTF